This T cell receptor beta chain emerged from a study of blood T cell repertoires in COVID-19. Study in general: Whether acute or convalescent, the COVID-19 samples came from the United States, Italy and Spain. The analysed material was cDNA or gDNA that came from T cells, B-cell-depleted T cells, or PBMCs.

V was pared by 8 bases and J by 0 bases, with 16 bases of the junction left unmatched. Germline V gene sequence: CDR1 SEHNR, CDR2 FQNEAQ (reference sequence). There are 18 residues in the CDR3. Per the study methods: The assay estimated nucleated cells by amplifying reference gene primers. TCRdb's table, derived via immunoSEQ multiplex PCR, lists solely in-frame clones and lacks some. V and J calls and clone size come straight from that table; D and trimming were deduced from the DNA. The data hold about 300,000 clones, with 84% observed a single time. This clonotype was sampled from a human donor with COVID-19, enrolled during active disease. The donor label of this sample is uncertain. The rearrangement uses TRBV7-9 and TRBJ1-3; TRBD1 agrees at 7 bases. Material: peripheral blood. The CDR3 reads CASGTDPGTPSSGNTIYF. Here the CDR3 DNA reads TGTGCCAGCGGGACAGACCCGGGGACACCCAGCTCTGGAAACACCATATATTTT.